This T cell receptor beta chain was sequenced during a study of regulatory T cells. The primer mix had 52 TRBV and 13 TRBJ primers. Measured with immunoSEQ multiplex PCR; TCRdb has only the in-frame clones, and not every one. Among about 15,000 clones listed, more than 85% were seen once. The CDR3 contains 14 residues. V lost 4 bases and J 5 bases, leaving 14 bases between the germline ends. CDR1 and CDR2 (germline): SGHDN, FVKESK. The sequenced sample was CD8+ T cells sorted from blood. The receptor was isolated from a person in their late teens or twenties with CD3G deficiency. The chain joins TRBV14 to TRBJ2-5; TRBD1 is a possible D gene (6 bases). The CDR3 DNA reads TGTGCCAGCAGCCCGCGCTCTCAGGGGGAGACCCAGTACTTC. Translating gives CASSPRSQGETQYF.